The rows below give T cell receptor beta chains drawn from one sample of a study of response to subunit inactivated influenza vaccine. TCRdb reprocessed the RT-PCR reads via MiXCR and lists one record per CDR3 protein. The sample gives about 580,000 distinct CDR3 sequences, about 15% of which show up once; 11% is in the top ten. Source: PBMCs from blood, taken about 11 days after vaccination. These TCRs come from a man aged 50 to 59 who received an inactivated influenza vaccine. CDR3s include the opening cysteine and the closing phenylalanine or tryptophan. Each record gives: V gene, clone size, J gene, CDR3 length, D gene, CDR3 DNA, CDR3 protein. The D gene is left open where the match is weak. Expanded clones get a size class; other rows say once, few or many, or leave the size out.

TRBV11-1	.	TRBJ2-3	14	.	TGTGCCAGCTCGAAAAGGGCTCTGACAGATACGCAGTATTTT	CASSKRALTDTQYF
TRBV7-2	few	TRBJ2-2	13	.	TGTGCCAGCAGCTCGCGAAGTACCGGGGAGCTGTTTTTT	CASSSRSTGELFF
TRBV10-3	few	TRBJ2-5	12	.	TGTGCCATCAGTGGACGGGAAGAGACCCAGTACTTC	CAISGREETQYF
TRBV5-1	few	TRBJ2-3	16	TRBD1	TGCGCCAGCAGCCTCGGACAGGCGGAGGTTACAGATACGCAGTATTTT	CASSLGQAEVTDTQYF
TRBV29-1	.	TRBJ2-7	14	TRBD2	TGCAGCGTTTGGCTAGCGGGAGGGCCCTACGAGCAGTACTTC	CSVWLAGGPYEQYF
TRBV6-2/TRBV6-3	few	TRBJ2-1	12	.	TGTGCCAGCAGTAACCTAGGCCATGAGCAGTTCTTC	CASSNLGHEQFF
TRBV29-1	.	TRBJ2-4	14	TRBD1	TGCAGCGTTGAGGAGGGACAGGTTCTGGGTCGGAAGTACTTC	CSVEEGQVLGRKYF
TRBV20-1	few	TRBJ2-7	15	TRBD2	TGCAGTGCCCCTAGCGGGGGCGGAAGCTCCTACGAGCAGTACTTC	CSAPSGGGSSYEQYF
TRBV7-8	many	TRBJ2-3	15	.	TGTGCCAGCAGCCCCCGGACGGGGAGCACAGATACGCAGTATTTT	CASSPRTGSTDTQYF
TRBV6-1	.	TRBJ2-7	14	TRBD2	TGTGCCAGTAAAAGAGCGGGAGGGCTGGACGAGCAGTACTTC	CASKRAGGLDEQYF
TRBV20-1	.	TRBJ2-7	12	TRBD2	TGCAGCCTGGGGAGGGGAGTCTACGAGCAGTACTTC	CSLGRGVYEQYF
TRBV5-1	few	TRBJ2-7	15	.	TGCGCCAGCAGCTTGGTGCCCAGGGGCACCTACGAGCAGTACTTC	CASSLVPRGTYEQYF
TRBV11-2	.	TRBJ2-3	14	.	TGTGCCAGCACCTTCGGCGGGACAAAAGATACGCAGTATTTT	CASTFGGTKDTQYF
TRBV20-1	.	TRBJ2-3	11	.	TGCAGTGCTCTGAGCACAGATACGCAGTATTTT	CSALSTDTQYF
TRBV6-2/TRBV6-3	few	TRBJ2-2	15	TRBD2	TGTGCCAGCAGTTATCGACTAGCGGGAGTAGGGGAGCTGTTTTTT	CASSYRLAGVGELFF
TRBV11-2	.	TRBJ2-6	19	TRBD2	TGTGCCAGCAGCTTAGTTAGCGGGGGGCCATTCTCTGGGGCCAACGTCCTGACTTTC	CASSLVSGGPFSGANVLTF
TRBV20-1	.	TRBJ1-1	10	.	TGCAGTACGGCCGGCTACGAAGCTTTCTTT	CSTAGYEAFF
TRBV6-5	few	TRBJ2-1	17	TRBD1	TGTGCCAGCAGTTACTCGACAGGGCCCCTTTTATACAATGAGCAGTTCTTC	CASSYSTGPLLYNEQFF
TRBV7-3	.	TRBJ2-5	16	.	TGTGCCAGCAGCTTAACCGGGGCGGCACCTAGGAAGACCCAGTACTTC	CASSLTGAAPRKTQYF
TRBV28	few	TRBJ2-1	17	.	TGTGCCAGCAGTGACAGGAAAAATATTATTTCCTACAATGAGCAGTTCTTC	CASSDRKNIISYNEQFF
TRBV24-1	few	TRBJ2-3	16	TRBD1	TGTGCCACCAGTGGCCGGACAGGGGGGTCGGAAGATACGCAGTATTTT	CATSGRTGGSEDTQYF
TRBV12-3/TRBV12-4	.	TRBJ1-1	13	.	TGTGCCAGCAGTTTAGGGCGTGAGGCTGAAGCTTTCTTT	CASSLGREAEAFF
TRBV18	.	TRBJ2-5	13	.	TGTGCCAGCTCACCACGCCTACAAGAGACCCAGTACTTC	CASSPRLQETQYF
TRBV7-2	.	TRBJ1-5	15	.	TGTGCCAGCAGTCCCACCGCCGGGTTCAATCAGCCCCAGCATTTT	CASSPTAGFNQPQHF
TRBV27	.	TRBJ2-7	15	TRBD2	TGTGCCAGCAGTGCCTGGACTAGCGGGATCTACGAGCAGTACTTC	CASSAWTSGIYEQYF
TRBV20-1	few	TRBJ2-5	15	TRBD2	TGCAGTGCTAGAGACTGGGGGGGACTCCAAGAGACCCAGTACTTC	CSARDWGGLQETQYF
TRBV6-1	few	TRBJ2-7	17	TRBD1	TGTGCCAGCACCAAGGGGCCACAGGGGATAAGGTCCTACGAGCAGTACTTC	CASTKGPQGIRSYEQYF
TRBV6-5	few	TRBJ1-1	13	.	TGTGCCAGCAGTTACTCCAGGGGCTTTGAAGCTTTCTTT	CASSYSRGFEAFF
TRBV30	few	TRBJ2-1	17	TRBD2	TGTGCCTGGGATAGCGGGAGAAGAGCCAGGTCCTACAATGAGCAGTTCTTC	CAWDSGRRARSYNEQFF
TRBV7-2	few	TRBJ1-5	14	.	TGTGCCAGCAGCTTATGGACAGGCAATCAGCCCCAGCATTTT	CASSLWTGNQPQHF
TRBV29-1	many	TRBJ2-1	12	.	TGCAGCGTTTCACAGTTATACAATGAGCAGTTCTTC	CSVSQLYNEQFF
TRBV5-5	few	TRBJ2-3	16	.	TGTGCCAGCAGCTTGGGGGGACTGACAGGGTCAGATACGCAGTATTTT	CASSLGGLTGSDTQYF
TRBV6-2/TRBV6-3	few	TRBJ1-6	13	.	TGTGCCAGCTGCCGGGACAACAATTCACCCCTCCACTTT	CASCRDNNSPLHF
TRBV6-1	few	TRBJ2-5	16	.	TGTGCCAGCAGGCCTTACTACGGACAGCACCAGGAGACCCAGTACTTC	CASRPYYGQHQETQYF
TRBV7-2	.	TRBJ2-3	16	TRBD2	TGTGCCAGCAGCCCCCTAGCGGAACTGCGCACAGATACGCAGTATTTT	CASSPLAELRTDTQYF
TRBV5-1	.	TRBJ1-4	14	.	TGCGCCAGCAGCTTAGGCCCGGCGAATGAAAAACTGTTTTTT	CASSLGPANEKLFF
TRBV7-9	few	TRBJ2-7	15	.	TGTGCCAGCAGCCAAGGTGGAGGGCAAACCTACGAGCAGTACTTC	CASSQGGGQTYEQYF
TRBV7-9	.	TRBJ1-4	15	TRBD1	TGTGCCAGCAGCATACCACAGGGGGTAAATGAAAAACTGTTTTTT	CASSIPQGVNEKLFF
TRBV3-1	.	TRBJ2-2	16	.	TGTGCCAGCAGCCTTGGGCCAACAAAAAACACCGGGGAGCTGTTTTTT	CASSLGPTKNTGELFF
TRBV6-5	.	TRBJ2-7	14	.	TGTGCCAGCAGTTACAAATGGGACAACCACGAGCAGTACTTC	CASSYKWDNHEQYF
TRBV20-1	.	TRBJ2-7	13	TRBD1	TGCAGTGCGGGACAGGGGGCCCCCTACGAGCAGTACTTC	CSAGQGAPYEQYF
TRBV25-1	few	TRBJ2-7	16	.	TGTGCCAGCAGTGAATCCCTCAGTAAACCTCCCTACGAGCAGTACTTC	CASSESLSKPPYEQYF
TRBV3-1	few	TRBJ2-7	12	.	TGTGCCAGCAGCCAAGAATGGCTCGAGCAGTACTTC	CASSQEWLEQYF
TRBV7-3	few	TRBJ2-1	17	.	TGTGCCAGCAGCCTATACGGCGGCATCTTCTCCTACAATGAGCAGTTCTTC	CASSLYGGIFSYNEQFF